This T cell receptor (beta chain) was found in a study of TIL therapy for anti-PD-1-resistant metastatic lung cancer. Background on the study: Median tumor mutation burden was roughly 1.5 mutations per megabase.

The sample's time point: pre-treatment sample, taken before nivolumab and TIL therapy. Turning to this clone: The antigen is undetermined.

Study outcomes and limitations: Infused TIL clonotypes partially replaced the baseline blood repertoire, then decayed over months.

Sequencing used immunoSEQ v3. Produced via immunoSEQ multiplex PCR; TCRdb's table is partial and in-frame only. This sample has tens of thousands of clones, with under 80% found just once. Sequenced here: blood, sampled at baseline. The source of this sequence is a person between 25 and 80 years old with non-small cell lung cancer.

As DNA, the CDR3 is TGTGCCAGCAGCGGCCTCTCCTGGACTGCTCCCGGGTACAATGAGCAGTTCTTC. Translating it yields CASSGLSWTAPGYNEQFF. This rearrangement joins TRBV5-6 to TRBJ2-1; weak D call: TRBD2 (5 bases). Germline assignment: CDR1 SGHDT and CDR2 YYEEEE. The CDR3 loop spans 18 amino acids. V lost 4 bases and J lost 4, with 24 bases in between.